This is a list of T cell receptor beta chains from one sample in a study of control samples from healthy donors and cancer patients. Sequenced by immunoSEQ multiplex PCR; TCRdb stores in-frame clones only, minus some. The data hold about 120,000 clones, with approximately 94% observed a single time. Sample: PBMCs. These receptors were collected from a man in his forties or fifties with head and neck cancer. Each CDR3 is given with its conserved first and last residue. The order of the fields is D gene, V gene, CDR3 length, J gene, clone size, CDR3 DNA, CDR3 protein. D genes are given only for firm matches. Size is omitted from some rows. Given values are once, few, many or a class for expanded clones.

NA	TRBV29-1	13	TRBJ1-2	NA	TGCAGCGTTGAAGACCGGGAAAGTGCGGGCTACACCTTC	CSVEDRESAGYTF
TRBD2	TRBV11-2	15	TRBJ2-3	NA	TGTGCCAGCAGCTTCACGAGCGGGAGTACAGATACGCAGTATTTT	CASSFTSGSTDTQYF
NA	TRBV4-2	18	TRBJ2-6	NA	TGTGCCAGCAGCCAAGATGAAGGGGGAGGCTCTGGGGCCAACGTCCTGACTTTC	CASSQDEGGGSGANVLTF
TRBD1	TRBV6-6	15	TRBJ1-4	few	TGTGCCACTCACCCAAAGGGGACAGCTAATGAAAAACTGTTTTTT	CATHPKGTANEKLFF
NA	TRBV6-2/TRBV6-3	18	TRBJ1-5	NA	TGTGCCAGCAGTTACTCGAGACAGAGCCTACGTGGCAATCAGCCCCAGCATTTT	CASSYSRQSLRGNQPQHF
TRBD1	TRBV4-3	15	TRBJ2-1	once	TGCGCCAGCAGCCTAAGACAGGGTCCCTACAATGAGCAGTTCTTC	CASSLRQGPYNEQFF
NA	TRBV12-3/TRBV12-4	11	TRBJ2-4	NA	TGTGCCAGCGGGTGGGAAAACATTCAGTACTTC	CASGWENIQYF
NA	TRBV18	14	TRBJ1-5	NA	TGTGCCAGCTCACCATGGACAGACGTGGGGCCCCAGCATTTT	CASSPWTDVGPQHF
NA	TRBV9	16	TRBJ2-3	NA	TGTGCCAGCAGCGTAGACGGGGGGACAGGTGAAGATACGCAGTATTTT	CASSVDGGTGEDTQYF
NA	TRBV6-2/TRBV6-3	14	TRBJ2-7	NA	TGTGCCAGCAGTTACACGACGGTGTCCTACGAGCAGTACTTC	CASSYTTVSYEQYF
NA	TRBV3-1/TRBV3-2	13	TRBJ1-2	once	TGTGCCAGCAGTCTGGAAATATTCTATGGCTACACCTTC	CASSLEIFYGYTF
NA	TRBV5-1	13	TRBJ1-2	NA	TGCGCCAGCAGCTTGACACTCAACTATGGCTACACCTTC	CASSLTLNYGYTF
NA	TRBV28	15	TRBJ1-5	once	TGTGCCAGCAGTACCCAGCTGAATAGCAATCAGCCCCAGCATTTT	CASSTQLNSNQPQHF
NA	TRBV30	15	TRBJ2-5	few	TGTGCCTGGAGTGTTCTGGCCGGGCCTAGGGAGACCCAGTACTTC	CAWSVLAGPRETQYF
TRBD2	TRBV6-1	15	TRBJ2-1	NA	TGTGCCAGCAGTGAAAATCTAGCGGGGCCCAATGAGCAGTTCTTC	CASSENLAGPNEQFF
TRBD1	TRBV6-4	14	TRBJ1-1	once	TGTGCCAGCAGCCAGGACAGGGGGAACACTGAAGCTTTCTTT	CASSQDRGNTEAFF
TRBD2	TRBV7-2	16	TRBJ2-7	NA	TGTGCCAGCAGCTTAGAACTAGCGGGGGGCACCTACGAGCAGTACTTC	CASSLELAGGTYEQYF
NA	TRBV6-5	14	TRBJ2-7	NA	TGTGCCACCCATCGTGTACAGGGCCCCTACGAGCAGTACTTC	CATHRVQGPYEQYF
NA	TRBV25-1	14	TRBJ2-3	NA	TGTGCCAGCAGTGATTCAGGGAGCACAGATACGCAGTATTTT	CASSDSGSTDTQYF
NA	TRBV4-1	16	TRBJ1-5	NA	TGCGCCAGCAGCCTGTCCGCTGGGGTTCCAAATCAGCCCCAGCATTTT	CASSLSAGVPNQPQHF
TRBD1	TRBV27	13	TRBJ2-7	NA	TGTGCCAGCTCGGACAGGTTAGGCTACGAGCAGTACTTC	CASSDRLGYEQYF
TRBD2	TRBV27	18	TRBJ2-3	NA	TGTGCCAGCAGTTTATCCTCGGGGAGCGGGGGGGTTACAGATACGCAGTATTTT	CASSLSSGSGGVTDTQYF
NA	TRBV27	13	TRBJ2-2	NA	TGTGCCAGCAGTCACTCGAACACCGGGGAGCTGTTTTTT	CASSHSNTGELFF
NA	TRBV24-1	21	TRBJ1-1	NA	TGTGCCACCAGTATGGGGACAATTGCTCCTAGAGAGGGACGGAGAAACACTGAAGCTTTCTTT	CATSMGTIAPREGRRNTEAFF
TRBD2	TRBV7-6	16	TRBJ2-7	NA	TGTGCCAGCAGCTTAGGCTCTAGCGGGGGATCCTACGAGCAGTACTTC	CASSLGSSGGSYEQYF
NA	TRBV19	18	TRBJ1-4	NA	TGTGCCAGTAGTCCTCTGGAGTCAGGTCGGGGAAATAATGAAAAACTGTTTTTT	CASSPLESGRGNNEKLFF
NA	TRBV27	15	TRBJ1-5	NA	TGTGCCAGCAGCGACGGAAGGTACGGCAATCAGCCCCAGCATTTT	CASSDGRYGNQPQHF
TRBD2	TRBV20-1	15	TRBJ2-5	NA	TGCAGTGCTAGTCCTAGCGGGGGGACTCAAGAGACCCAGTACTTC	CSASPSGGTQETQYF
NA	TRBV4-2	15	TRBJ2-7	NA	TGTGCCAGCAGCGGCCGGGACCGTAGCTCCTACGAGCAGTACTTC	CASSGRDRSSYEQYF
NA	TRBV2	11	TRBJ2-7	NA	TGTGCCAGCCCGGACGGCCACGAGCAGTACTTC	CASPDGHEQYF
NA	TRBV6-4	13	TRBJ2-5	NA	TGTGCCAGCAGCCGACAGAGCCAAGAGACCCAGTACTTC	CASSRQSQETQYF
NA	TRBV9	14	TRBJ1-5	NA	TGTGCCAGCAGCGCCGGACTGGCCAATCAGCCCCAGCATTTT	CASSAGLANQPQHF
TRBD1	TRBV11-2	18	TRBJ1-2	NA	TGTGCCAGCAGCTTAGATCGGCGAGAAACAGGGGTGAAGTATGGCTACACCTTC	CASSLDRRETGVKYGYTF
NA	TRBV6-2/TRBV6-3	15	TRBJ2-7	NA	TGTGCCAGCAGTTACAGGGGGACGGGTGCCTACGAGCAGTACTTC	CASSYRGTGAYEQYF
TRBD1	TRBV15	15	TRBJ1-4	NA	TGTGCCACCAGCTCATCCAGGGGGTCTAATGAAAAACTGTTTTTT	CATSSSRGSNEKLFF
NA	TRBV7-2	16	TRBJ1-2	NA	TGTGCCAGCAGCCGTAGGACAGCGGACAGCTTTTTTGGCTACACCTTC	CASSRRTADSFFGYTF
TRBD1	TRBV4-1	18	TRBJ1-5	NA	TGCGCCAGCAGCCAGGAGGGACAGGCGCACAATTACAATCAGCCCCAGCATTTT	CASSQEGQAHNYNQPQHF
TRBD2	TRBV6-6	16	TRBJ2-5	NA	TGTGCCAGCAGTCTCGGGGCTAGCGGGGGGCAAGAGACCCAGTACTTC	CASSLGASGGQETQYF
NA	TRBV4-2	16	TRBJ2-1	NA	TGTGCCAGCAGCCACGACCAGGGGAGCTCCTACAATGAGCAGTTCTTC	CASSHDQGSSYNEQFF
NA	TRBV6-5	14	TRBJ2-2	NA	TGTGCCAGCAGATCTCAGGTTAACACCGGGGAGCTGTTTTTT	CASRSQVNTGELFF